This T cell receptor (beta chain) was sequenced in a study of blood T cell repertoires in COVID-19. Clones were sequenced by immunoSEQ multiplex PCR, and TCRdb holds only the in-frame ones, with some missing. This sample has some 200,000 clones; about four fifths occur once, and the top ten carry around 10%. Germline values: CDR1 SNHLY, CDR2 FYNNEI. Trimming took off 5 bases at V and 1 base at J, with 5 bases between the two ends. The CDR3 is 12 amino acids. This clone was seen just once. The chain joins TRBV2 to TRBJ1-1; D is unresolved. The sample consisted of peripheral blood. This TCR was recovered from a woman older than 75 with COVID-19, enrolled during active disease. The CDR3 coding sequence is TGTGCCAGCAGTCCGGGGAACACTGAAGCTTTCTTT. Translated, it gives CASSPGNTEAFF.